The 26 T cell receptor beta chains below come from one sample, sequenced in a study of regulatory T cells in long-lasting Graves disease (dated by TCRdb to the early 2020s). The label giving this sample's time point can be read as: newly diagnosed GD, antithyroid drugs for less than 3 months. For both TCR sequencing and RNA sequencing, RNA was extracted from PBMCs using TRIzol. The library was produced with multiplex PCR. For sequencing, an Illumina HiSeq 4000 was employed. CDR3 regions were amplified by Arm-PCR with iRepertoire HTBI primers to construct TCR beta libraries. TCRdb reprocessing: public reads trimmed at Q25 with fastp, clones called with MiXCR, in-frame beta chains kept. Every distinct CDR3 protein forms one entry, paired with its most common genes and DNA. The sample contains more than 300,000 distinct CDR3 sequences, 15% to 20% of them found a single time. 20% to 25% of the sample is in the top ten clones.

These data were also filed under a second study, of T cells in Graves' hyperthyroidism and ophthalmopathy.

The sequences come from peripheral blood mononuclear cells (PBMCs), collected at new diagnosis, from a patient treated with antithyroid drugs. Receptor source: a woman younger than 30 with Graves disease. Donor details come from another sample of the same person, matched by shared clones.

This clonotype appeared many times. The chain has TRBV12-3 or TRBV12-4 and TRBJ2-3; D remains unclear. Trimming pared 7 bases from V and 4 bases from J, leaving 15 bases between. The CDR3 consists of 14 residues. This chain's CDR3 is CASKVARVPDTQYF. The CDR3 DNA reads TGTGCCAGCAAGGTAGCAAGGGTACCAGATACGCAGTATTTT.

This clonotype was recorded many times. The chain combines TRBV7-8 with TRBJ2-7, with D perhaps TRBD1 or TRBD2 (5 bases each). Deletions cut 7 bases from V and 5 bases from J, with 18 bases between. This CDR3 region has 14 residues. CDR1 is SGHVS, CDR2 FQNEAQ, per germline. The CDR3 coding sequence is TGTGCCAGCACCCAAGAAACCCGGGGCCACGAGCAGTACTTC. Protein: CASTQETRGHEQYF.

The V gene is TRBV7-9, the J gene TRBJ1-6; D call uncertain. Germline V CDR1 and CDR2: SEHNR, FQNEAQ (reference sequence). Trimming removed 5 bases at V and 10 bases at J, with 15 bases between. The CDR3 spans 14 residues. CDR3 sequence: CASSGGGRGSPLHF. The CDR3 DNA sequence: TGTGCCAGCAGCGGCGGCGGGCGCGGATCACCCCTCCACTTT.

The chain uses TRBV19 and TRBJ1-1; D unresolved. The CDR3 loop spans 11 amino acids. Germline CDR1 LNHDA, CDR2 SQIVND (reference sequence). The CDR3 sequence: CAAEGNTEAFF. The CDR3 DNA sequence: TGTGCGGCAGAAGGGAACACTGAAGCTTTCTTT.

Turning to this clonotype: This may be a read error, as it is one base from a much larger clone. The chain has TRBV24-1 and TRBJ1-5; D possibly corresponds to TRBD1 (6 bases). From germline, CDR1 is KGHDR and CDR2 SFDVKD. This CDR3 region has 13 residues. V gave up 5 bases and J gave up 2 bases, with 6 bases separating them. DNA of the CDR3: TGTGCCACCAGTGGGACAGGCAATCAGCCCCAGCATTTT. It specifies CATSGTGNQPQHF.

This clonotype was seen at least ten times. The V call is TRBV18, the J call TRBJ1-3, with D uncertain. CDR3 length equals 16 residues. V lost 6 bases, J lost 2 bases, and 17 bases lay in between. From germline, CDR1 is KGHSH and CDR2 LQKENI. CDR3 sequence (DNA): TGTGCCAGCTCTCGGGTCCCCGGGAAAGCTGGAAACACCATATATTTT. It specifies CASSRVPGKAGNTIYF. Drawing the rest from reference TRBV18 and TRBJ1-3, the complete variable domain is NAGVMQNPRHLVRRRGQEARLRCSPMKGHSHVYWYRQLPEEGLKFMVYLQKENIIDESGMPKERFSAEFPKEGPSILRIQQVVRGDSAAYFCASSRVPGKAGNTIYFGEGSWLTVV.

This chain uses TRBV10-3 with TRBJ1-6, with 7 bases aligning to TRBD1. Trimming removed 4 bases from V and 7 bases from J; junction bases left unmatched: 4. In germline, CDR1 is ENHRY, CDR2 SYGVKD. CDR3 length: 14 residues. The CDR3 DNA reads as TGTGCCATCAGTGGGACAGGCAACAATTCACCCCTCCACTTT. The encoded protein is CAISGTGNNSPLHF.

This clonotype was observed a handful of times. The V gene is TRBV25-1, the J gene TRBJ2-7, with TRBD2 identical over 7 bases. J lost 8 bases, V lost 2 bases, and 6 bases had no gene match. CDR1 and CDR2 (germline): MGHDK, SYGVNS. The CDR3 covers 13 residues. CDR3: CASSEGGGDKQYF. The CDR3 DNA reads TGTGCCAGCAGTGAAGGGGGGGGAGACAAGCAGTACTTC.

This clonotype was picked up many times. The chain is built from TRBV6-5 and TRBJ2-3; 12 nucleotides align to TRBD2. The CDR3 spans 17 residues. V gave up 0 bases and J gave up 7 bases; unmatched junction bases: 8. Per the germline V gene, CDR1 is MNHEY and CDR2 is SVGAGI. CDR3 sequence (DNA): TGTGCCAGCAGTTACTCGAGGCTAGCGGGAGGGCCGAATACGCAGTATTTT. This translates into CASSYSRLAGGPNTQYF.

The V gene is TRBV6-2 or TRBV6-3, the J gene TRBJ1-5; D uncertain. The germline gives CDR1 MNHEY, CDR2 SVGEGT. This CDR3 comprises 15 residues. The germline V and J ends were trimmed by 1 base and 3 bases, with 10 bases remaining between them. In nucleotides, the CDR3 is TGTGCCAGCAGTTACTTGGAGGGCCTCAATCAGCCCCAGCATTTT. Translating gives CASSYLEGLNQPQHF.

This clonotype was counted a few times. The J gene is TRBJ1-5, the V gene TRBV6-1; unclear D gene. Germline CDR1 and CDR2: MNHNS and SASEGT. The CDR3 is 12 residues long. V dropped 7 bases and J dropped 5 bases, with 9 bases sitting between them. The CDR3 coding sequence is TGTGCCAGCACCCTCTGGGATCAGCCCCAGCATTTT. This translates into CASTLWDQPQHF.

This clonotype came up many times. CDR3 DNA: TGTGCCTGGATGAACACTGAAGCTTTCTTT. As protein: CAWMNTEAFF. The chain is built from TRBV30 and TRBJ1-1; D is ambiguous. V was clipped by 4 bases and J by 0 bases, with 0 bases between them. This CDR3 comprises 10 residues. Germline CDR1 reads GTSNPN; CDR2 reads SVGIG (reference sequence).

V is TRBV6-4 and J is TRBJ2-2; D is unresolved. Trimming stripped 3 bases from V and 3 bases from J, with 5 bases between. The CDR3 extends over 13 amino acids. Germline V CDR1 and CDR2: MRHNA, SNTAGT. CDR3 sequence: CASSEEDTGELFF. The CDR3 nucleotides are TGTGCCAGCAGTGAAGAGGACACCGGGGAGCTGTTTTTT.

This chain links TRBV6-2 or TRBV6-3 with TRBJ1-2; tentatively, D is TRBD1 (6 bases). Deletions cut 2 bases from V and 7 bases from J, with 20 bases between. The V gene's germline CDR1 is MNHEY and CDR2 SVGEGT. The CDR3 runs to 16 residues. CDR3 sequence reads: CASSYSWSGGLGGYTF. DNA of the CDR3: TGTGCCAGCAGTTACAGTTGGTCTGGGGGGCTCGGTGGCTACACCTTC.

This clonotype has a count of ten or more. The V call is TRBV27, the J call TRBJ2-5, with 10 positions matching TRBD2. Trimming removed 3 bases from V and 2 bases from J; junction bases left unmatched: 6. Looked up from germline, CDR1 is MNHEY and CDR2 is SMNVEV (reference sequence). This CDR3 has 16 residues. The CDR3 DNA follows: TGTGCCAGCAGTTTTAGCGGGGGGCAACGACAAGAGACCCAGTACTTC. Its translation is CASSFSGGQRQETQYF.

The rearrangement joins TRBV25-1 to TRBJ2-7; D remains ambiguous. V was clipped by 0 bases and J by 7 bases, with 10 bases between them. The CDR3 runs to 13 residues. In germline, CDR1 is MGHDK, CDR2 SYGVNS. The CDR3 sequence is CASSEYIGQEQYF. The CDR3, as DNA: TGTGCCAGCAGTGAATATATCGGGCAAGAGCAGTACTTC.

This clonotype was picked up a small number of times. The junction and the germline gene differ at one end; a read error may be behind it. The rearrangement uses TRBV5-1 and TRBJ2-5, with TRBD1 identical over 9 bases. The germline V gene has CDR1 SGHRS and CDR2 YFSETQ. This CDR3 contains 16 residues. The CDR3 DNA is TGTGCCAGCAGACCTTCTCCGGGACAGGGAAAAGAGACCCAGTACTTC. Amino acids: CASRPSPGQGKETQYF.

This clonotype was observed a few times. The V gene is TRBV20-1, the J gene TRBJ1-4; no clear D. Germline lookup yields CDR1 DFQATT and CDR2 SNEGSKA (reference sequence). Trimming shortened V by 6 bases and J by 7 bases, and 18 bases separated the two germline ends. There are 14 residues in the CDR3. As DNA, the CDR3 is TGCAGTGCAACCCTCCTGGGGTACGGTGAAAAACTGTTTTTT. Translation gives CSATLLGYGEKLFF.

This clonotype was counted between two and nine times. This chain links TRBV12-3 or TRBV12-4 with TRBJ2-5; D possibly corresponds to TRBD2 (8 bases). The CDR3 covers 15 residues. Trimming removed 5 bases from V and 4 bases from J, with 17 bases in between. CDR3 protein: CASSILTGTRETQYF. CDR3 DNA sequence: TGTGCCAGCAGTATTCTGACAGGGACTAGAGAGACCCAGTACTTC.

This clonotype was found many times. The chain joins TRBV6-5 to TRBJ1-5; 7 nucleotides align to TRBD1. V shed 2 bases, J shed 5 bases, and the junction held 15 bases outside the gene matches. This CDR3 has 18 residues. Germline V gene sequence: CDR1 MNHEY, CDR2 SVGAGI. The chain's CDR3 is CASSYEWQPRQGDQPQHF. The CDR3 coding sequence is TGTGCCAGCAGTTACGAGTGGCAACCCCGACAGGGAGATCAGCCCCAGCATTTT.

In its sample, this clonotype was seen many times. The chain uses TRBV7-9 and TRBJ1-1; D possibly corresponds to TRBD1 (5 bases). The CDR3 length is 15 residues. Germline V gives CDR1 SEHNR, CDR2 FQNEAQ (reference sequence). The germline V and J ends were trimmed by 1 base and 4 bases, with 13 bases remaining between them. The CDR3 loop is CASSLVSGLATEAFF. The CDR3 bases are TGTGCCAGCAGCTTAGTTTCGGGGCTTGCCACTGAAGCTTTCTTT.

This clonotype was picked up many times. The chain has TRBV7-9 and TRBJ1-2; weak D call: TRBD1 (5 bases). CDR3 length: 15 residues. From germline, CDR1 is SEHNR and CDR2 FQNEAQ (reference sequence). V was pared by 4 bases and J by 8 bases, with 20 bases between. The CDR3, as DNA: TGTGCCAGCAGCTATTTGGTTGGCGGGGGTCGGGGCTACACCTTC. It codes for CASSYLVGGGRGYTF.

J is TRBJ2-6 and V is TRBV5-1, with 7 bases lining up with TRBD1. Germline V CDR1 and CDR2: SGHRS, YFSETQ. The CDR3 is 17 amino acids. Unmatched junction bases numbered 6, after V lost 0 bases and J lost 3 bases. In DNA, the CDR3 is TGCGCCAGCAGCTTGGTAGAGGGGGCAGGTGGGGCCAACGTCCTGACTTTC. Translation: CASSLVEGAGGANVLTF.

The sample holds a few counts of this clonotype. The V gene is TRBV7-9, the J gene TRBJ2-5, with D uncertain. Germline V lookup: CDR1 SEHNR, CDR2 FQNEAQ (reference sequence). Trimming removed 2 bases at V and 4 bases at J, with 8 bases between. This CDR3 has 13 amino acids. The CDR3 DNA follows: TGTGCCAGCAGCTTATCCCAGGCAGAGACCCAGTACTTC. It specifies CASSLSQAETQYF. Full variable domain (outside the CDR3, taken from reference TRBV7-9 and TRBJ2-5): DTGVSQNPRHKITKRGQNVTFRCDPISEHNRLYWYRQTLGQGPEFLTYFQNEAQLEKSRLLSDRFSAERPKGSFSTLEIQRTEQGDSAMYLCASSLSQAETQYFGPGTRLLVL.

This clonotype showed up just a few times. The V call is TRBV28, the J call TRBJ1-3, with D uncertain. Trimming shortened V by 4 bases and J by 0 bases, and 13 bases separated the two germline ends. CDR1 and CDR2 (germline): MDHEN, SYDVKM. This CDR3 has 16 residues. The CDR3 coding sequence is TGTGCCAGCAGTTCCCCCGGCGGCTTCTCTGGAAACACCATATATTTT. This encodes CASSSPGGFSGNTIYF.

This clonotype has ten or more counts. The gene calls are TRBV11-2 and TRBJ2-2; D remains ambiguous. The CDR3 runs to 13 residues. Germline CDR1 reads SGHAT; CDR2 reads FQNNGV. The V gene lost 5 bases and the J gene lost 2 bases, with 6 bases spanning the gap. The CDR3 loop is CASSRGNTGELFF. For the CDR3, the DNA is TGTGCCAGCAGCCGAGGAAACACCGGGGAGCTGTTTTTT.